This entry lists 26 T cell receptor beta chains sequenced from one sample in a study of healthy donors' naive CD4 and CD8 T cells. Starting from about 0.45 ug of total RNA, TCR libraries were made with linear amplification. TCRdb processed the reads anew with MiXCR; each CDR3 protein has one entry. The sample shows around 180,000 distinct CDR3 sequences, over 60% of them seen only once. Source material: naive CD4+ and CD8+ T cells sorted from blood, pooled from several donors. The receptors originated from a pool of human donors in good health; the sample pools cells from several healthy donors.

The rearrangement uses TRBV30 and TRBJ2-1; D perhaps matches TRBD2 (6 bases). The germline V and J ends were trimmed by 5 bases and 12 bases, with 14 bases remaining between them. The germline CDR1 and CDR2 sequences are GTSNPN and SVGIG (reference sequence). CDR3 length: 11 amino acids. CDR3 DNA: TGTGCCTGGGCGGCGGGATCGGGGCAGTTCTTC. This sequence encodes CAWAAGSGQFF. Full variable domain (outside the CDR3, taken from reference TRBV30 and TRBJ2-1): SQTIHQWPATLVQPVGSPLSLECTVEGTSNPNLYWYRQAAGRGLQLLFYSVGIGQISSEVPQNLSASRPQDRQFILSSKKLLLSDSGFYLCAWAAGSGQFFGPGTRLTVL.

The chain joins TRBV27 to TRBJ2-5; D is ambiguous. CDR3 size: 13 residues. CDR1 and CDR2 (germline): MNHEY, SMNVEV (reference sequence). V shed 2 bases and J shed 4 bases, with 8 bases lying between them. The CDR3 coding sequence is TGTGCCAGCAGTTTAATGACGGGAGAGACCCAGTACTTC. Its translation: CASSLMTGETQYF.

To note about this clonotype: A read error may produce the germline difference seen at one junction end. CDR3 bases: TGCAGCGTTGAAACCCGGTCCTTCGAGCAGTACTTC. This gives the protein CSVETRSFEQYF. V and J are TRBV29-1 and TRBJ2-7; the D is unclear. The CDR3 runs 12 residues. Germline loops: CDR1 SQVTM, CDR2 ANQGSEA.

The chain links TRBV5-4 to TRBJ2-3; 11 nucleotides match TRBD2. The J segment lost 2 bases and the V segment lost 5 bases, leaving 7 bases of the junction unmatched. CDR1 and CDR2 (germline): SGHNT, YYREEE (reference sequence). CDR3 size: 16 residues. The CDR3 is CASSSGGLAVTDTQYF. The CDR3 region has the DNA TGTGCCAGCAGTTCAGGGGGACTAGCGGTCACAGATACGCAGTATTTT.

This rearrangement joins TRBV7-9 to TRBJ1-2; TRBD1 might be the D (5 bases). The CDR3 runs 14 residues. Germline V lookup: CDR1 SEHNR, CDR2 FQNEAQ (reference sequence). Trimming removed 5 bases from V and 7 bases from J, with 17 bases in between. The CDR3 protein is CASSPLGVASGYTF. In DNA form, the CDR3 reads TGTGCCAGCAGCCCGCTAGGGGTGGCGAGTGGCTACACCTTC.

The CDR3 region is CAWTQGLAGGNHEQFF. The CDR3 nucleotides are TGTGCCTGGACCCAGGGACTAGCGGGAGGGAACCATGAGCAGTTCTTC. The chain is built from TRBV30 and TRBJ2-1; the match to TRBD2 covers 16 bases. V lost 4 bases and J lost 8; bases outside the gene matches: 8. Germline V gene sequence: CDR1 GTSNPN, CDR2 SVGIG (reference sequence). The CDR3 consists of 16 residues.

The chain links TRBV29-1 to TRBJ1-2; no definite D call. This CDR3 is built from 14 residues. V was cut by 2 bases and J by 6 bases, with 16 bases left in between. Per the germline V gene, CDR1 is SQVTM and CDR2 is ANQGSEA. CDR3 in DNA: TGCAGCGTTGAATTTGTTACGGACTTGCATGGCTACACCTTC. It yields the protein CSVEFVTDLHGYTF.

The chain links TRBV5-5 to TRBJ2-2; TRBD1 matches 8 bases. V trimming: 4 bases; J trimming: 7 bases; junction bases outside the gene matches: 6. Germline CDR1 is SGHKS and CDR2 is YYEKEE (reference sequence). The CDR3 runs 14 residues. The CDR3, as DNA: TGTGCCAGCAGCAGTCCAGGGGGCGGCGGGGAGCTGTTTTTT. Its protein is CASSSPGGGGELFF. The variable domain in full, with the rest retrieved from reference TRBV5-5 and TRBJ2-2, is DAGVTQSPTHLIKTRGQQVTLRCSPISGHKSVSWYQQVLGQGPQFIFQYYEKEERGRGNFPDRFSARQFPNYSSELNVNALLLGDSALYLCASSSPGGGGELFFGEGSRLTVL.

V gene TRBV19 combines with J gene TRBJ2-3; no reliable D call. V lost 5 bases, J lost 0 bases, and 18 bases lay in between. The CDR3 covers 17 residues. Germline loops: CDR1 LNHDA, CDR2 SQIVND (reference sequence). CDR3 coding DNA: TGTGCCAGTAGTTCGGGCAGTCCCTACTCAAGCACAGATACGCAGTATTTT. It codes for CASSSGSPYSSTDTQYF.

The chain employs TRBV29-1 and TRBJ2-6; D not certain. The V end was cut by 0 bases, the J end by 12 bases, with 12 bases between. The CDR3 is 13 residues long. In germline, CDR1 is SQVTM, CDR2 ANQGSEA. As DNA, the CDR3 is TGCAGCGTTGAAGATCAAACTTCAGCCGTCCTGACTTTC. This codes for CSVEDQTSAVLTF.

Comments on this clonotype: An end of the junction does not agree with germline; a read error may underlie this. The chain combines TRBV18 with TRBJ1-1; 7 bases map to TRBD1. Germline V gene lookup returns CDR1 KGHSH and CDR2 LQKENI. This CDR3 is 17 amino acids long. The CDR3 sequence is CASSPVPSGTEGTEVFF. CDR3 DNA sequence: TGTGCCAGCTCACCAGTCCCTTCCGGGACAGAGGGCACTGAAGTTTTCTTT.

In this sample, this clonotype turned up a few times. V usage is TRBV27 and J usage is TRBJ1-1; no firm D call. The CDR3 totals 15 residues. V lost 0 bases and J lost 1, with 9 bases in between. The germline CDR1 and CDR2 sequences are MNHEY and SMNVEV (reference sequence). Here the CDR3 DNA reads TGTGCCAGCAGTTTATCGAACAACCAGAACACTGAAGCTTTCTTT. Translating gives CASSLSNNQNTEAFF.

This sequence joins TRBV6-5 and TRBJ1-5; D uncertain. Per the germline V gene, CDR1 is MNHEY and CDR2 is SVGAGI. The CDR3 is 15 amino acids. Trimming cost V 4 bases and J 5 bases, with 15 bases left between them. In DNA form, the CDR3 reads TGTGCCAGCAGTTCTGGTGTAGCCCCGGATCAGCCCCAGCATTTT. It is translated as CASSSGVAPDQPQHF.

V is TRBV5-1 and J is TRBJ2-7, with D unclear. CDR3 length: 14 amino acids. Between the trimmed V and J ends, which lost 3 bases and 3 bases, there was a span of 13 bases. Germline CDR1 and CDR2: SGHRS and YFSETQ. The CDR3, as DNA: TGCGCCAGCAGCTCAGAGGAACTTGGCTACGAGCAGTACTTC. Its translation is CASSSEELGYEQYF.

This rearrangement joins TRBV6-2 or TRBV6-3 to TRBJ2-3; no definite D call. Germline-derived CDR1 and CDR2 are MNHEY and SVGEGT. V lost 6 bases and J lost 0, with 10 bases in between. The CDR3 is 14 residues long. CDR3 region: CASRDRSSTDTQYF. DNA of the CDR3: TGTGCCAGCAGGGACCGTTCTAGCACAGATACGCAGTATTTT.

This chain uses TRBV6-5 with TRBJ1-3; no firm D call. Trimming left V 2 bases short and J 0 bases short, with 11 bases between. The CDR3 covers 16 residues. Germline V gives CDR1 MNHEY, CDR2 SVGAGI. The CDR3 loop is CASSYSPAYSGNTIYF. Here the CDR3 DNA reads TGTGCCAGCAGTTACAGTCCGGCCTACTCTGGAAACACCATATATTTT.

This chain joins TRBV12-3 or TRBV12-4 and TRBJ1-5; 8 bases are a match to TRBD1. The CDR3 has 15 residues. The ends lost 5 bases at V and 7 bases at J; junction bases unmatched: 10. Written as DNA, the CDR3 is TGTGCCAGCAGTACCGGACAGGGAGGGGTCCAGCCCCAGCATTTT. Its translation is CASSTGQGGVQPQHF.

The chain uses TRBV12-3 or TRBV12-4 and TRBJ1-5; D is uncertain. The CDR3 sequence is 13 residues long. V was pared by 7 bases and J by 2 bases, with 9 bases between. The DNA of the CDR3 is TGTGCCAGCACCCTGACGGGCAATCAGCCCCAGCATTTT. It is translated as CASTLTGNQPQHF.

The chain is built from TRBV29-1 and TRBJ2-1; D remains ambiguous. V lost 7 bases, J lost 1 base, and 14 bases lay in between. CDR1 is SQVTM, CDR2 ANQGSEA, per germline. The CDR3 runs to 14 residues. This CDR3 reads CSARGVGSYNEQFF. The CDR3 DNA reads TGCAGCGCGCGAGGAGTTGGGTCCTACAATGAGCAGTTCTTC.

V is TRBV6-5 and J is TRBJ2-7, with TRBD2 identical over 13 bases. V gave up 0 bases and J gave up 4 bases; unmatched junction bases: 0. The CDR3 covers 15 residues. The germline CDR1 and CDR2 sequences are MNHEY and SVGAGI. For the CDR3, the DNA is TGTGCCAGCAGTTACTCACTAGCGGGGGGGTACGAGCAGTACTTC. It is translated as CASSYSLAGGYEQYF.

This sequence joins TRBV5-5 and TRBJ2-1, with TRBD1 identical over 7 bases. Germline V lookup: CDR1 SGHKS, CDR2 YYEKEE (reference sequence). V lost 0 bases and J lost 4; bases outside the gene matches: 1. The length of the CDR3 is 14 residues. CDR3 nucleotides: TGTGCCAGCAGCTTGGGGACAGGATACAATGAGCAGTTCTTC. Its translation: CASSLGTGYNEQFF.

The J gene is TRBJ2-5, the V gene TRBV12-5; D gene unclear. The germline V gene encodes CDR1 LGHNT and CDR2 FRNRAP. The CDR3 totals 13 residues. Trimming removed 0 bases at V and 5 bases at J, with 7 bases between. In nucleotides, the CDR3 is TGTGCTAGTGGTTTGGTACCCGCGGAGACCCAGTACTTC. Translating it yields CASGLVPAETQYF.

The rearrangement links TRBV27 to TRBJ1-3; a possible D gene is TRBD1 (5 bases). CDR3 size: 16 residues. Germline V gene sequence: CDR1 MNHEY, CDR2 SMNVEV (reference sequence). The V and J ends lost 5 bases and 0 bases respectively, with 14 bases between them. The CDR3 is CASSLGRAGSGNTIYF. In DNA, the CDR3 is TGTGCCAGCAGTCTCGGCAGGGCAGGCTCTGGAAACACCATATATTTT.

A single count supports this clonotype. The rearrangement uses TRBV27 and TRBJ2-1; D assignment may be TRBD1 or TRBD2 (7 bases each). The better agreement between TRBJ2-5 and the DNA end casts doubt on the J call. The CDR3 consists of 15 residues. Looked up from germline, CDR1 is MNHEY and CDR2 is SMNVEV (reference sequence). CDR3 amino acids: CAGGRQGQGQETQYF. The CDR3 bases are TGTGCCGGCGGGAGACAGGGTCAAGGCCAAGAGACCCAGTACTTC.

The V call is TRBV19, the J call TRBJ2-1; TRBD2 aligns across 12 bases. V was clipped by 7 bases and J by 4 bases; unmatched bases: 8. The CDR3 is 16 amino acids. Germline V lookup: CDR1 LNHDA, CDR2 SQIVND (reference sequence). The CDR3 DNA reads TGTGCCAGTAAGGAGGCTAGCGGGAGGGTATACAATGAGCAGTTCTTC. Protein sequence: CASKEASGRVYNEQFF.

In nucleotides, the CDR3 is TGCAGTGCTAGACGTAGGGCTTTAGCGGGAGGACAAGAGACCCAGTACTTC. Protein: CSARRRALAGGQETQYF. This rearrangement joins TRBV20-1 to TRBJ2-5, with TRBD2 identical over 10 bases. Per the germline V gene, CDR1 is DFQATT and CDR2 is SNEGSKA (reference sequence). With 2 bases clipped from V and 2 bases from J, the junction kept 11 bases outside the gene matches. The CDR3 contains 17 residues.